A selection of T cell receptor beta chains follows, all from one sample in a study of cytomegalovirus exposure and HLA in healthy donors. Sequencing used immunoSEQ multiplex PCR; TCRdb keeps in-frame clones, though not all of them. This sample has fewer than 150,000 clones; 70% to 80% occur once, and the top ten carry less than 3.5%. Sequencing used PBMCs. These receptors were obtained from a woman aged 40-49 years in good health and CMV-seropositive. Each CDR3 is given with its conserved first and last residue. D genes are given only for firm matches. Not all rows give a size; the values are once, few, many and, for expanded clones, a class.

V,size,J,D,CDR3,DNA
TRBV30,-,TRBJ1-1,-,CAWSGTGRNTEAFF,TGTGCCTGGAGTGGTACAGGGAGGAACACTGAAGCTTTCTTT
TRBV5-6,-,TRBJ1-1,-,CASSQTGNTEAFF,TGTGCCAGCAGCCAGACAGGAAACACTGAAGCTTTCTTT
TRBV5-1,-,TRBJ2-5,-,CASSAQPTLNQETQYF,TGCGCCAGCAGCGCTCAACCTACACTAAACCAAGAGACCCAGTACTTC
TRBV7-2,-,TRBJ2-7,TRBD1,CASSLAGGTYEQYF,TGTGCCAGCAGCTTAGCAGGGGGCACCTACGAGCAGTACTTC
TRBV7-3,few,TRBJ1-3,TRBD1,CASSTGVTGNTIYF,TGTGCCAGCAGCACAGGGGTAACTGGAAACACCATATATTTT
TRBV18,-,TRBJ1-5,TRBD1,CASSGGQGAQPQHF,TGTGCCAGCTCAGGAGGACAGGGGGCCCAGCCCCAGCATTTT
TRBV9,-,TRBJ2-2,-,CASSLQGGYTGELFF,TGTGCCAGCAGCCTCCAAGGGGGTTACACCGGGGAGCTGTTTTTT
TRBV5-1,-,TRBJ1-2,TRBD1,CASSQPRTGGNYGYTF,TGCGCCAGCAGCCAACCGCGGACAGGGGGGAACTATGGCTACACCTTC
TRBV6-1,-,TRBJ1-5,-,CASSEFVQGADSNQPQHF,TGTGCCAGCAGTGAATTCGTCCAAGGGGCGGACAGCAATCAGCCCCAGCATTTT
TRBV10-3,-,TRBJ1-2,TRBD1,CAISESGTDYGYTF,TGTGCCATCAGTGAGTCAGGGACAGACTATGGCTACACCTTC
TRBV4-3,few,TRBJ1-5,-,CASSQDLQGNGQPQHF,TGCGCCAGCAGCCAAGATCTCCAGGGGAATGGTCAGCCCCAGCATTTT
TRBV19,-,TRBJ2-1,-,CASIDRGGERENEQFF,TGTGCCAGTATAGACAGGGGAGGAGAGCGGGAAAATGAGCAGTTCTTC
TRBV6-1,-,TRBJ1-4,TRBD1,CASSEGSGTGGEKLFF,TGTGCCAGCAGTGAAGGAAGCGGGACAGGGGGGGAAAAACTGTTTTTT
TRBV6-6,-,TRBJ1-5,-,CASSRGRGTQHF,TGTGCCAGCAGCCGGGGGAGGGGTACCCAGCATTTT
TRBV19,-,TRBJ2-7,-,CASSFGHSYEQYF,TGTGCCAGTAGTTTTGGGCACTCCTACGAGCAGTACTTC
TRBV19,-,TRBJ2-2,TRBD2,CAASGNTGELFF,TGTGCCGCTAGCGGGAACACCGGGGAGCTGTTTTTT